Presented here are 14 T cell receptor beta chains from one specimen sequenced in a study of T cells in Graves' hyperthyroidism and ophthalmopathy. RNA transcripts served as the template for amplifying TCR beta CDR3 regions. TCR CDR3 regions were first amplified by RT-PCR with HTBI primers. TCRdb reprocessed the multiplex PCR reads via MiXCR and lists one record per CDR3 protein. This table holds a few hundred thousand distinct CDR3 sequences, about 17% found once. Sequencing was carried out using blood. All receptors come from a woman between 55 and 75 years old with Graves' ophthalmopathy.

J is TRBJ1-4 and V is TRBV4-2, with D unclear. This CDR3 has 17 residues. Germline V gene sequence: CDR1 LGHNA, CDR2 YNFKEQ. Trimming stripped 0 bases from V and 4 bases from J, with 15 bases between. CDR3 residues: CASSQDLAAFGNEKLFF. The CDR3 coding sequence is TGTGCCAGCAGCCAAGATTTGGCAGCCTTTGGTAATGAAAAACTGTTTTTT.

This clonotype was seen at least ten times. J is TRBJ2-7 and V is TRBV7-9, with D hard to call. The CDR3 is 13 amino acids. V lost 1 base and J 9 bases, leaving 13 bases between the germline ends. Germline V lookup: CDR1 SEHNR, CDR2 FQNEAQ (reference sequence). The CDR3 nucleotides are TGTGCCAGCAGCTTAGATCCCGCTCCCTGGCAGTACTTC. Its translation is CASSLDPAPWQYF.

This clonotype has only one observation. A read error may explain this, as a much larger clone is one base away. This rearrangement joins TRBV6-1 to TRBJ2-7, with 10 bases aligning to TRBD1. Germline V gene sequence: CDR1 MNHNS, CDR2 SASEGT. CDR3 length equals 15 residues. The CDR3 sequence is CVSTEVGTGDYEQYF. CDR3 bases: TGTGTCAGCACCGAAGTGGGGACAGGGGACTACGAGCAGTACTTC.

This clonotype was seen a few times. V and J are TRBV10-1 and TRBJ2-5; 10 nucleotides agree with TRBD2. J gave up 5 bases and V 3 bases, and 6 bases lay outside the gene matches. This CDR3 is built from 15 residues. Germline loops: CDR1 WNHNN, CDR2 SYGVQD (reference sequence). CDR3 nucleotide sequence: TGCGCCAGCAGTGAACAGCGGGGGGGCCGTGAGACCCAGTACTTC. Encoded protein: CASSEQRGGRETQYF.

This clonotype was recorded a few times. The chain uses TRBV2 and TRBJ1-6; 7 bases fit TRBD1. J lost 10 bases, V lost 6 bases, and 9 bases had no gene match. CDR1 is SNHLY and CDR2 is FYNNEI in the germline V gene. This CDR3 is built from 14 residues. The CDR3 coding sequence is TGTGCCAGCAGGGCTGGACAGGACGGATCACCCCTCCACTTT. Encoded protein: CASRAGQDGSPLHF. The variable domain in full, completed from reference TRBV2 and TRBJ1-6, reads EPEVTQTPSHQVTQMGQEVILRCVPISNHLYFYWYRQILGQKVEFLVSFYNNEISEKSEIFDDQFSVERPDGSNFTLKIRSTKLEDSAMYFCASRAGQDGSPLHFGNGTRLTVT.

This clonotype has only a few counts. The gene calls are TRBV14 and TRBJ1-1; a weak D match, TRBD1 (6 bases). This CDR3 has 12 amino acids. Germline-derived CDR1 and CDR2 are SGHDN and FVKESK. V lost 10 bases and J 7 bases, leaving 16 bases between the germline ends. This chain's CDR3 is CAINYRVCEAFF. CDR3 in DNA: TGTGCCATTAACTACAGGGTATGTGAAGCTTTCTTT.

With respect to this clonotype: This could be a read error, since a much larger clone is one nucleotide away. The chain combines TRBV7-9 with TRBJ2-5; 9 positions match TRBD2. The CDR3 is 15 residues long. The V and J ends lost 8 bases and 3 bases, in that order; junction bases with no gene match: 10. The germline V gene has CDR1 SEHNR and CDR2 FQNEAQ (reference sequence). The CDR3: CASGYSGGSEETQYF. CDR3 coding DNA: TGTGCCAGCGGCTACAGCGGGGGGTCCGAAGAGACCCAGTACTTC.

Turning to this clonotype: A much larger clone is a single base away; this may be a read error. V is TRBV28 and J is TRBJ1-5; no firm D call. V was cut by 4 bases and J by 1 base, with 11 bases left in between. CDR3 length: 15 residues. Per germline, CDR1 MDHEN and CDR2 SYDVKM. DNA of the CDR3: TGTGCCAGCAGTTCCCCCGCCTCGAGCAATCAGCCCCAGCATTTT. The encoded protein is CASSSPASSNQPQHF.

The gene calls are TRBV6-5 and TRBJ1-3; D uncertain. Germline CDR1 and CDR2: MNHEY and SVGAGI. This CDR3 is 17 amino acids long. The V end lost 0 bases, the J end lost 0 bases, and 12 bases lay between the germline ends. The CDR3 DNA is TGTGCCAGCAGTTACTCGCTCCAATTAATCTCTGGAAACACCATATATTTT. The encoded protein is CASSYSLQLISGNTIYF.

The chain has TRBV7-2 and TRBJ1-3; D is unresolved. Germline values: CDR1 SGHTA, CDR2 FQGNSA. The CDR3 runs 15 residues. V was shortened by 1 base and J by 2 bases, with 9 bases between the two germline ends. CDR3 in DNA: TGTGCCAGCAGCTTAGACAGTAAAACTGGAAACACCATATATTTT. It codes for CASSLDSKTGNTIYF.

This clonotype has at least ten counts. The CDR3 loop is CASSERGLTLPDTQYF. The DNA for the CDR3 is TGTGCCAGCAGCGAAAGGGGACTAACACTGCCAGATACGCAGTATTTT. The V call is TRBV2, the J call TRBJ2-3, with 7 positions matching TRBD2. Trimming removed 6 bases from V and 4 bases from J; junction bases left unmatched: 13. The CDR3 is 16 amino acids. Germline V gene lookup returns CDR1 SNHLY and CDR2 FYNNEI.

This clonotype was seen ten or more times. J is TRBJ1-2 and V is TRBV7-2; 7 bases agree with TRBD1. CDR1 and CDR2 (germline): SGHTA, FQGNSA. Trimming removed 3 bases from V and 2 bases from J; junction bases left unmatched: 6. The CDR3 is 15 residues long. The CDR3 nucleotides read TGTGCCAGCAGCTTCCCGGGACAGCCCAACTATGGCTACACCTTC. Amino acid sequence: CASSFPGQPNYGYTF.

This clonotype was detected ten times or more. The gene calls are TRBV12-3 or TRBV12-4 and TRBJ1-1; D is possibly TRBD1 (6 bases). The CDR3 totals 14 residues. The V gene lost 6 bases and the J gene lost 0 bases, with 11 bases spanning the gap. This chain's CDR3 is CASRKDSMNTEAFF. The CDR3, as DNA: TGTGCCAGCAGGAAGGACAGCATGAACACTGAAGCTTTCTTT.

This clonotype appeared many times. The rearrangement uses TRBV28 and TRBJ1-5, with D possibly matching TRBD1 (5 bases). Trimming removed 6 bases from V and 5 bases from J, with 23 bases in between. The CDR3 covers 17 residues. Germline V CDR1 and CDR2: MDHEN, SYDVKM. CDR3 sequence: CASSLDGAPNSDQPQHF. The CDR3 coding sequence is TGTGCCAGCAGCTTGGACGGGGCCCCCAACTCGGATCAGCCCCAGCATTTT.